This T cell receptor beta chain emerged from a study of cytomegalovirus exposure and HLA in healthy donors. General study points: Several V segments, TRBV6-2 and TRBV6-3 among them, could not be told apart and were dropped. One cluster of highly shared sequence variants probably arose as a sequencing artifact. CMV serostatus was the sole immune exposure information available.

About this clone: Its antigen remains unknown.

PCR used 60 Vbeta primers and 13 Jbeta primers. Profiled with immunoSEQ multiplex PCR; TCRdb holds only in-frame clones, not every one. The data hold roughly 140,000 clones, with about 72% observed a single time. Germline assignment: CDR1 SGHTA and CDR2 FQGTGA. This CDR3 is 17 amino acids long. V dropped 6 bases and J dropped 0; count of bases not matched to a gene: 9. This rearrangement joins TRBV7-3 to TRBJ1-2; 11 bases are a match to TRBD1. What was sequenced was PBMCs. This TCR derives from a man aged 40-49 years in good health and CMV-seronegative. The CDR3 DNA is TGTGCCAGCAGTCTGATACCGGGACAGGGGGCTAACTATGGCTACACCTTC. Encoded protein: CASSLIPGQGANYGYTF.